The next 29 T cell receptor beta chains were all read from a single sample in a study of regulatory T cells in long-lasting Graves disease. The time point is: newly diagnosed GD, antithyroid drugs for less than 3 months. The TCR library used RNA extracted from PBMCs. Combining iRepertoire HTBI primers with Arm-PCR of CDR3 regions, the authors built TCR beta libraries. TCRdb analysed the multiplex PCR reads with MiXCR anew, one entry per CDR3 protein. The table has fewer than 550,000 distinct CDR3 sequences, roughly 16% seen once; the top ten hold roughly 25%. These sequences were also reported in another study, on T cells in Graves' hyperthyroidism and ophthalmopathy.

The sample was peripheral blood mononuclear cells (PBMCs), taken at new diagnosis, from a patient treated with antithyroid drugs. The origin of the receptors is a woman aged 35 to 60 with Graves disease.

This sequence joins TRBV3-1 and TRBJ2-1; D is unresolved. The CDR3 covers 14 residues. In germline, CDR1 is LGHDT, CDR2 YNNKEL (reference sequence). V was trimmed by 4 bases and J by 0 bases, leaving 7 bases between them. Written as DNA, the CDR3 is TGTGCCAGCAGCCCCTTCGTCTCCTACAATGAGCAGTTCTTC. Translated, it gives CASSPFVSYNEQFF.

The CDR3 here is CASSLGTGADGELFF. The DNA of the CDR3 is TGTGCCAGCAGCCTTGGGACAGGGGCTGACGGGGAGCTGTTTTTT. The J gene is TRBJ2-2, the V gene TRBV7-9; 10 bases fit TRBD1. This CDR3 has 15 residues. With 5 bases clipped from V and 7 bases from J, the junction kept 7 bases outside the gene matches. The germline CDR1 and CDR2 sequences are SEHNR and FQNEAQ (reference sequence).

The V gene is TRBV19, the J gene TRBJ1-2; perhaps TRBD1 as D (5 bases). Germline V gives CDR1 LNHDA, CDR2 SQIVND (reference sequence). Trimming pared 9 bases from V and 4 bases from J, leaving 15 bases between. The CDR3 runs to 13 residues. The CDR3 nucleotides are TGTGCCAGCCAAATGGGGGGATCCTATGGCTACACCTTC. Its translation: CASQMGGSYGYTF.

This clonotype occurred a few times. A clone one base away is much larger, so this may be a read error. V usage is TRBV12-3 or TRBV12-4 and J usage is TRBJ1-1, with D possibly matching TRBD1 (6 bases). This CDR3 is 13 amino acids long. V was pared by 8 bases and J by 1 base, with 11 bases between. In DNA form, the CDR3 reads TGTGCCAGCGGCGGACAGCCGAACACTGAAGCTTTCTTT. Translation gives CASGGQPNTEAFF.

Comment on this clonotype: This may be a read error: a much more frequent sequence differs by one nucleotide. CDR3 sequence: CASSFPQQTNYGYTF. The CDR3 bases are TGTGCCAGCAGTTTCCCTCAACAGACTAACTATGGCTACACCTTC. The rearrangement links TRBV6-2 or TRBV6-3 to TRBJ1-2; D remains unclear. V gave up 4 bases and J gave up 0 bases, with 12 bases separating them. This CDR3 contains 15 residues. The germline CDR1 and CDR2 sequences are MNHEY and SVGEGT.

In its sample, this clonotype was seen many times. The chain joins TRBV6-2 or TRBV6-3 to TRBJ1-4, with TRBD1 as a possible D gene (5 bases). Germline V gene data show CDR1 as MNHEY and CDR2 as SVGEGT. V was cut by 0 bases and J by 8 bases, with 10 bases left in between. The CDR3 consists of 14 residues. CDR3 DNA sequence: TGTGCCAGCAGTTACTCCGGGGCCAGCGAAAAACTGTTTTTT. Amino acid sequence: CASSYSGASEKLFF.

This clonotype was detected a few times. The chain couples TRBV19 to TRBJ1-5; 7 bases map to TRBD1. There are 13 residues in the CDR3. Germline assignment: CDR1 LNHDA and CDR2 SQIVND (reference sequence). V was clipped by 3 bases and J by 7 bases; unmatched bases: 3. The CDR3 sequence: CASSMTGKQPQHF. CDR3 DNA: TGTGCCAGTAGTATGACAGGGAAACAGCCCCAGCATTTT.

This clonotype was detected ten times or more. The chain employs TRBV15 and TRBJ2-7, with 10 bases that match TRBD1. Germline CDR1 and CDR2: LNHNV and YYDKDF (reference sequence). V was clipped by 6 bases and J by 7 bases; unmatched bases: 6. This CDR3 has 13 residues. The CDR3 region has the DNA TGTGCCACCAGTCGGGACAGGGGAGGAGAGCAGTACTTC. The encoded protein is CATSRDRGGEQYF.

This chain joins TRBV7-9 and TRBJ2-5; D is possibly TRBD1 or TRBD2 (5 bases each). Trimming removed 2 bases at V and 6 bases at J, with 7 bases between. In germline, CDR1 is SEHNR, CDR2 FQNEAQ (reference sequence). The CDR3 spans 12 residues. CDR3 sequence (DNA): TGTGCCAGCAGCTTACCGGGGCAGACCCAGTACTTC. It yields the protein CASSLPGQTQYF.

This clonotype appeared a few times. The chain carries TRBV9 and TRBJ2-5; TRBD2 might be the D (7 bases). Trimming cost V 3 bases and J 5 bases, with 14 bases left between them. Germline lookup yields CDR1 SGDLS and CDR2 YYNGEE. This CDR3 comprises 14 residues. CDR3 in amino acids: CASSGGGRLETQYF. The CDR3 DNA is TGTGCCAGCAGCGGGGGGGGGCGCTTGGAGACCCAGTACTTC.

This clonotype showed up many times. This chain connects TRBV2 to TRBJ1-1, with D possibly TRBD1 on 5 matching bases. The germline gives CDR1 SNHLY, CDR2 FYNNEI. This CDR3 region has 15 residues. V gave up 5 bases and J gave up 7 bases, with 20 bases separating them. Here the CDR3 DNA reads TGTGCCAGCAGTACCCAGGGAAAGGTCGCCCGTGAAGCTTTCTTT. This sequence encodes CASSTQGKVAREAFF.

This chain uses TRBV5-5 with TRBJ1-5, with a possible D match to TRBD1 (5 bases). The V gene's germline CDR1 is SGHKS and CDR2 YYEKEE (reference sequence). The CDR3 sequence is 16 residues long. The V end was cut by 0 bases, the J end by 6 bases, with 16 bases between. CDR3 sequence: CASSLAIKGLGQPQHF. The CDR3 nucleotides are TGTGCCAGCAGCTTGGCGATAAAGGGGTTGGGTCAGCCCCAGCATTTT.

This clonotype was seen only a few times. This sequence joins TRBV2 and TRBJ1-1, with 7 bases lining up with TRBD1. The CDR3 runs to 16 residues. Per the germline V gene, CDR1 is SNHLY and CDR2 is FYNNEI. Losses at the gene ends were 5 bases for V and 1 base for J; bases not matched to a gene: 10. The CDR3 loop is CASSIRDSYSNTEAFF. The CDR3 DNA follows: TGTGCCAGCAGTATCCGGGACAGTTATTCGAACACTGAAGCTTTCTTT.

This clonotype was counted at least ten times. The chain uses TRBV11-3 and TRBJ2-1; TRBD2 aligns across 7 bases. Germline V gives CDR1 SGHNT, CDR2 YENEEA. The CDR3 has 15 residues. V dropped 2 bases and J dropped 8; count of bases not matched to a gene: 9. Here the CDR3 DNA reads TGTGCCAGCAGCTTAAGGGAGGGTCCGCGCGATGAGCAGTTCTTC. Amino acid sequence: CASSLREGPRDEQFF.

In this sample, this clonotype turned up a few times. The J gene is TRBJ2-6, the V gene TRBV11-2, with D perhaps TRBD2 (5 bases). Deletions cut 0 bases from V and 5 bases from J, with 11 bases between. This CDR3 comprises 16 residues. Germline values: CDR1 SGHAT, CDR2 FQNNGV. The CDR3 DNA follows: TGTGCCAGCAGCTTAGATCCCGGGATTAGGGCCAACGTCCTGACTTTC. This codes for CASSLDPGIRANVLTF.

There are many counts of this clonotype. This chain joins TRBV12-3 or TRBV12-4 and TRBJ2-7, with D perhaps being TRBD1 or TRBD2 (5 bases each). The CDR3 spans 13 residues. Trimming pared 9 bases from V and 2 bases from J, leaving 14 bases between. CDR3 DNA sequence: TGTGCCAGTAGTGTTGGGGGTCCCTACGAGCAGTACTTC. Protein product: CASSVGGPYEQYF.

There are a few counts of this clonotype. The chain employs TRBV19 and TRBJ2-3; perhaps TRBD2 as D (6 bases). V lost 7 bases and J 3 bases, leaving 14 bases between the germline ends. The germline V gene encodes CDR1 LNHDA and CDR2 SQIVND (reference sequence). CDR3 size: 14 residues. DNA for the CDR3: TGTGCCAGTACCGCGGGGCCCCAAACAGATACGCAGTATTTT. This codes for CASTAGPQTDTQYF.

In its sample, this clonotype was seen many times. The V call is TRBV2, the J call TRBJ2-1; the D gene is possibly TRBD2 (5 bases). This CDR3 has 13 amino acids. Germline loops: CDR1 SNHLY, CDR2 FYNNEI. Trimming took off 5 bases at V and 6 bases at J, with 11 bases between the two ends. The DNA of the CDR3 is TGTGCCAGCAGTCTACGGGGTCGCAATGAGCAGTTCTTC. It specifies CASSLRGRNEQFF.

This clonotype was detected many times. The chain joins TRBV12-3 or TRBV12-4 to TRBJ2-1; D gene unclear. V lost 8 bases to trimming and J lost 4 bases, with 12 bases between them. The CDR3 loop spans 13 amino acids. The CDR3 loop reads CASHSSLYNEQFF. DNA for the CDR3: TGTGCCAGCCACTCCTCCCTATACAATGAGCAGTTCTTC.

As regards this clonotype: This clone may be a read error of a much larger clone one base away. The rearrangement links TRBV6-2 or TRBV6-3 to TRBJ1-1; D is uncertain. Germline V gene data show CDR1 as MNHEY and CDR2 as SVGEGT. This CDR3 comprises 13 residues. In nucleotides, the CDR3 is TGTGCCAGCCAGAGGGTCATGAACACTGGAGCTTTCTTT. It translates to CASQRVMNTGAFF.

This chain connects TRBV18 to TRBJ1-2; D is possibly TRBD1 (5 bases). Germline CDR1 and CDR2: KGHSH and LQKENI. CDR3 length: 13 amino acids. The V and J ends lost 5 bases and 7 bases respectively, with 14 bases between them. CDR3: CASSGAQSGGYTF. The DNA of the CDR3 is TGTGCCAGCTCAGGGGCCCAATCGGGTGGCTACACCTTC.

V is TRBV2 and J is TRBJ2-4; D unresolved. CDR3 length equals 15 residues. From germline, CDR1 is SNHLY and CDR2 FYNNEI. V lost 8 bases, J lost 0 bases, and 14 bases lay in between. In DNA form, the CDR3 reads TGTGCCAGCGTTGTCGGAAAACTAGCCAAAAACATTCAGTACTTC. It is translated as CASVVGKLAKNIQYF.

This clonotype was detected a few times. The chain uses TRBV18 and TRBJ1-2; perhaps TRBD1 as D (6 bases). Trimming took off 1 base at V and 3 bases at J, with 9 bases between the two ends. Germline V CDR1 and CDR2: KGHSH, LQKENI. CDR3 size: 14 residues. CDR3 in amino acids: CASSPRGRHYGYTF. CDR3 coding DNA: TGTGCCAGCTCACCACGGGGGCGGCACTATGGCTACACCTTC.

This rearrangement joins TRBV30 to TRBJ2-7, with D uncertain. Trimming pared 3 bases from V and 2 bases from J, leaving 14 bases between. Germline V gene lookup returns CDR1 GTSNPN and CDR2 SVGIG (reference sequence). CDR3 length equals 14 residues. The CDR3 reads CAWRAPGLTYEQYF. The DNA for the CDR3 is TGTGCCTGGAGAGCCCCCGGGTTAACCTACGAGCAGTACTTC.

This clonotype was seen at least ten times. The V gene is TRBV10-3, the J gene TRBJ1-1; perhaps TRBD1 as D (6 bases). Germline V lookup: CDR1 ENHRY, CDR2 SYGVKD. The CDR3 covers 13 residues. The V end lost 6 bases, the J end lost 7 bases, and 15 bases lay between the germline ends. DNA for the CDR3: TGTGCCATCAGAAACCAGACAGGTATTGAAGCTTTCTTT. Residues: CAIRNQTGIEAFF.

CDR3 sequence: CASRPGETQYF. The DNA of the CDR3 is TGCGCCAGCCGACCAGGGGAGACCCAGTACTTC. The rearrangement links TRBV5-1 to TRBJ2-5; possibly TRBD1 for D (5 bases). Germline V gene lookup returns CDR1 SGHRS and CDR2 YFSETQ. CDR3 length: 11 amino acids. V gave up 7 bases and J gave up 5 bases, with 9 bases separating them.

This clonotype has ten or more counts. This chain uses TRBV4-1 with TRBJ2-7, with D possibly being TRBD2 (5 bases). The V end lost 4 bases, the J end lost 7 bases, and 14 bases lay between the germline ends. Looked up from germline, CDR1 is MGHRA and CDR2 is YSYEKL. The CDR3 runs 13 residues. The CDR3 region is CASSLGPWEEQYF. In DNA form, the CDR3 reads TGCGCCAGCAGCCTAGGGCCCTGGGAGGAGCAGTACTTC.

The chain has TRBV5-1 and TRBJ2-7; no reliable D call. Trimming pared 0 bases from V and 6 bases from J, leaving 10 bases between. This CDR3 is built from 13 residues. The germline V gene encodes CDR1 SGHRS and CDR2 YFSETQ. Written as DNA, the CDR3 is TGCGCCAGCAGCTTGGATTACGGATTCGAGCAGTACTTC. This sequence encodes CASSLDYGFEQYF.

This clonotype came up many times. CDR3 sequence reads: CASSQGQGSYEKLFF. DNA for the CDR3: TGTGCCAGCAGCCAAGGACAGGGCTCCTATGAAAAACTGTTTTTT. This chain uses TRBV3-1 with TRBJ1-4, with 7 nucleotides matching TRBD1. The CDR3 is 15 residues long. CDR1 and CDR2 (germline): LGHDT, YNNKEL (reference sequence). The V gene end was trimmed by 1 base and the J gene end by 6 bases; junction bases not matched to a gene: 5. Full variable domain (rest looked up from reference TRBV3-1 and TRBJ1-4): DTAVSQTPKYLVTQMGNDKSIKCEQNLGHDTMYWYKQDSKKFLKIMFSYNNKELIINETVPNRFSPKSPDKAHLNLHINSLELGDSAVYFCASSQGQGSYEKLFFGSGTQLSVL.